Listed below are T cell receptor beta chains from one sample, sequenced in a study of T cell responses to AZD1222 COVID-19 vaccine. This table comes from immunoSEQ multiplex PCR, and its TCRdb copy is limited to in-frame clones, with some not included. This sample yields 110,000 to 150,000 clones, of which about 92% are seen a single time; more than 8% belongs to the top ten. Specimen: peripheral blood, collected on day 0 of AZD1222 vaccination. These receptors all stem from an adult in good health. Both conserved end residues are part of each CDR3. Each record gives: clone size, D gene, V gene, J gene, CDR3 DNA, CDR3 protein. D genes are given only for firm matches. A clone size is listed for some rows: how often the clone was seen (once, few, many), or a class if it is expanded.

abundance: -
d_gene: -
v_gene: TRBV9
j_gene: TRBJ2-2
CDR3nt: TGTGCCAGCAGCGTAGAAGGGAAACCCGGGGAGCTGTTTTTT
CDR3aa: CASSVEGKPGELFF

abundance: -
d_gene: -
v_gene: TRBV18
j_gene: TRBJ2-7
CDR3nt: TGTGCCAGCTCACCGGGGGCTGGAGAGCAGTACTTC
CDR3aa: CASSPGAGEQYF

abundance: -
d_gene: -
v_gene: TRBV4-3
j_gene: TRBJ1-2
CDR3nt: TGCGCCAGCAGCCAAGATTTCGGGGGAAGAAGCTATGGCTACACCTTC
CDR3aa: CASSQDFGGRSYGYTF

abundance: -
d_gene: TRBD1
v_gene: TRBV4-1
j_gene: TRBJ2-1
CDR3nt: TGCGCCAGCAGCCCACCCACAGGGGCCTTGAATGAGCAGTTCTTC
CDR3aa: CASSPPTGALNEQFF

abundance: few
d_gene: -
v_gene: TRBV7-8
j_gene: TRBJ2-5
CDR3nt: TGTGCCAGCAGCCGGGACGGAGGTTTCGAGACCCAGTACTTC
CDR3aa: CASSRDGGFETQYF

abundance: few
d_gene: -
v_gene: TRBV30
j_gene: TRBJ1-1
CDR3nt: TGTGCCTGGAGTGAACGGGGGGCGAGGGGTTTGAGGACTGAAGCTTTCTTT
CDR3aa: CAWSERGARGLRTEAFF

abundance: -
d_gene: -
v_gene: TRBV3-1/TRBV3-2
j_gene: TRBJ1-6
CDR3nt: TGTGCCAGCAGCCTGGGTAGGGACATTCATAATTCACCCCTCCACTTT
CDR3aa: CASSLGRDIHNSPLHF

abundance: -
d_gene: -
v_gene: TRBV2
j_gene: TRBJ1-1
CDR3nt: TGTGCCTGTAAGACAGAATTCTACACTGAAGCTTTCTTT
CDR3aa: CACKTEFYTEAFF

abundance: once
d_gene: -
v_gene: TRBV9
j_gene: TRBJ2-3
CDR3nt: TGTGCCAGCAGCGTAGGAGGGGGGGAGGGCACAGATACGCAGTATTTT
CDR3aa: CASSVGGGEGTDTQYF

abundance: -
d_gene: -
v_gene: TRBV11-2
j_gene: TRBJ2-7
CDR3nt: TGTGCCAGCAGCTTTCGCCAGGAGTCTGACGAGCAGTACTTC
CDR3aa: CASSFRQESDEQYF

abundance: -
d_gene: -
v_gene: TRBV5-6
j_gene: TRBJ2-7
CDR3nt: TGTGCCAGCATATCTTCGATAGGCGCCTACGAGCAGTACTTC
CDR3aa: CASISSIGAYEQYF

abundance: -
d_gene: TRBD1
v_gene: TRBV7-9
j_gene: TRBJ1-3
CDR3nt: TGTGCCAGCAGCTCAGCGGGACAGGGGGCTGCTTCTGGAAACACCATATATTTT
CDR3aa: CASSSAGQGAASGNTIYF

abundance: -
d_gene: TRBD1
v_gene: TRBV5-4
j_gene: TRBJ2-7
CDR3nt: TGTGCCAGCAGACCGGACAGGGCAAGCTCCTACGAGCAGTACTTC
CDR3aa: CASRPDRASSYEQYF

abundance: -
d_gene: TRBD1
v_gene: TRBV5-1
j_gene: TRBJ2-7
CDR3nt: TGCGCCAGCAGCGAAGGACAGGGGGACGAGCAGTACTTC
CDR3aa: CASSEGQGDEQYF

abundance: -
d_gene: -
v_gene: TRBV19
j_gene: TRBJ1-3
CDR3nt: TGTGCCAGTAGTATAGCGGCTCTCTCTGGAAACACCATATATTTT
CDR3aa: CASSIAALSGNTIYF

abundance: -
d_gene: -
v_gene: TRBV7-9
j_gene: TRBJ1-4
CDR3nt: TGTGCCAGCAGCCAAGTACAGGGTGCAACTAATGAAAAACTGTTTTTT
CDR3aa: CASSQVQGATNEKLFF

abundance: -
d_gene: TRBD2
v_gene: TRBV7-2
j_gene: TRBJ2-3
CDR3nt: TGTGCCAGCAGCACCCAGCGTCTAGCGGGGACCACGCAGTATTTT
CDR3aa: CASSTQRLAGTTQYF

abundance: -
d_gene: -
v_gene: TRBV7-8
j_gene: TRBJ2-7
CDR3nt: TGTGCCAGCAGCCTCTCCTTGTATGAGCAGTACTTC
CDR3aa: CASSLSLYEQYF

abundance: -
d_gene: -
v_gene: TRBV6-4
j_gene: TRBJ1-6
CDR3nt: TGTGCCAGCAGTCTACAGGGACGTGGGTTT
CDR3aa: CASSLQGRGF

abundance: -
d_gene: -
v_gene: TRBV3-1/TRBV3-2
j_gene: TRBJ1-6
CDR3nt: TGTGCCAGCAGCCAGGACAGAAATTCACCCCTCCACTTT
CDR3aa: CASSQDRNSPLHF

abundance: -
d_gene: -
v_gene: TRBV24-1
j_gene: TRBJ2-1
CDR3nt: TGTGCCACCAGTGATCCAGGCGCTACCAGCTACAATGAGCAGTTCTTC
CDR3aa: CATSDPGATSYNEQFF

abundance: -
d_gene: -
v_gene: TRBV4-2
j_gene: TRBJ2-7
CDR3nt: TGTGCCAGCAGCCAAGCGGGGGATAGCTCCTACGAGCAGTACTTC
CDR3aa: CASSQAGDSSYEQYF